Ten or more counts support the clone carrying this T cell receptor (beta chain). This record belongs to a study of blood T cells in healthy people across ages. PCR was performed a second time for roughly 7 to 12 cycles using a sample-barcoded 5' primer and a J-beta primer mix. One entry per CDR3 protein, called by TCRdb with MiXCR from the 5' RACE reads. The sample records about a million distinct CDR3 sequences, approximately 38% being singletons. This TCR was recovered from a young man in good health. Sequenced material: blood.

Here the CDR3 DNA reads TGTGCCAGCAGGACAGGCGATGGCTACACCTTC. Encoded protein: CASRTGDGYTF. This sequence joins TRBV12-3 or TRBV12-4 and TRBJ1-2; a weak D match, TRBD1 (6 bases). The V end was cut by 6 bases, the J end by 6 bases, with 8 bases between. The CDR3 consists of 11 residues.